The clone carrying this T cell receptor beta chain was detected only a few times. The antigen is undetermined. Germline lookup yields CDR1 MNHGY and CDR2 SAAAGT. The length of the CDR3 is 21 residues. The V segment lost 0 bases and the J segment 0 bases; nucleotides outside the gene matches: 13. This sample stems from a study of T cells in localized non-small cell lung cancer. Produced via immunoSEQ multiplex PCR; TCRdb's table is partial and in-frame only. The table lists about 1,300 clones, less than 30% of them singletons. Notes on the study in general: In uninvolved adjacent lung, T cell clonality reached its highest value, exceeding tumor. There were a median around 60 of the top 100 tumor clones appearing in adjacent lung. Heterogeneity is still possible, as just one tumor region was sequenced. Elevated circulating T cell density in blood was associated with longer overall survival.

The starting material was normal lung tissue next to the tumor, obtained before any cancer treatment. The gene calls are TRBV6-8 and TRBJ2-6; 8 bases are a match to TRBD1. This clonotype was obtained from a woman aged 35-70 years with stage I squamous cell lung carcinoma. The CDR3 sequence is CASSYSGTGRLDYSGANVLTF. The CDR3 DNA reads TGTGCCAGCAGTTACTCGGGGACAGGTCGACTTGATTACTCTGGGGCCAACGTCCTGACTTTC.